Below are 13 T cell receptor beta chains sequenced from a single sample in a study of CD8 T cell repertoires and HIV-1 epitope variants (dated by TCRdb to 2019 to 2021). Library preparation was by the immunoSEQ multiplex PCR assay. The table was pulled from immuneACCESS by TCRdb, which kept in-frame rearrangements only. Such tables lose some clones; where checked, under half of the loss comes from unresolved V genes, and the rest has no known cause. The sample table records under 100,000 clones; approximately 70% of these occur just once. The ten largest account for about a quarter of the sample. Sequencing used uncultured baseline CD8+ T cells from peripheral blood mononuclear cells (PBMCs). The source is a male donor with HIV.

The rearrangement links TRBV6-6 to TRBJ2-7, with a tentative D call TRBD2 (7 bases). V was clipped by 5 bases and J by 4 bases, with 21 bases between them. Germline loops: CDR1 MNHNY, CDR2 SVGAGI (reference sequence). The CDR3 loop spans 16 amino acids. CDR3 bases: TGTGCCAGCAGTCCCCAGGGGCGGGAGAGTAGATACGAGCAGTACTTC. As protein: CASSPQGRESRYEQYF.

The chain uses TRBV18 and TRBJ1-1; D unclear. Trimming removed 3 bases at V and 6 bases at J, with 8 bases between. The CDR3 extends over 12 amino acids. Germline V gene data show CDR1 as KGHSH and CDR2 as LQKENI. CDR3 residues: CASSPASPEAFF. The CDR3, as DNA: TGTGCCAGCTCACCTGCGAGTCCTGAAGCTTTCTTT.

J is TRBJ2-1 and V is TRBV7-2; a weak D match, TRBD2 (5 bases). Trimming left V 10 bases short and J 8 bases short, with 24 bases between. Germline V gene data show CDR1 as SGHTA and CDR2 as FQGNSA. This CDR3 is 15 amino acids long. Written as DNA, the CDR3 is TGTGCCACACAGATCAGGCTATATGCCGGGGATGAGCAGTTCTTC. Protein product: CATQIRLYAGDEQFF.

The V gene is TRBV2, the J gene TRBJ2-4; tentative D call: TRBD2 (5 bases). Germline loops: CDR1 SNHLY, CDR2 FYNNEI. Trimming took 2 bases from V and 0 from J, leaving 14 bases between them. This CDR3 spans 17 amino acids. Here the CDR3 DNA reads TGTGCCAGCAGTGAAATCGAGACTACCTTAGCCAAAAACATTCAGTACTTC. Translation: CASSEIETTLAKNIQYF. Combining the CDR3 with reference TRBV2 and TRBJ2-4 gives the whole variable domain EPEVTQTPSHQVTQMGQEVILRCVPISNHLYFYWYRQILGQKVEFLVSFYNNEISEKSEIFDDQFSVERPDGSNFTLKIRSTKLEDSAMYFCASSEIETTLAKNIQYFGAGTRLSVL.

This clone was recorded many times. The chain joins TRBV6-6 to TRBJ1-2, with D tentatively TRBD1 (5 bases). The germline gives CDR1 MNHNY, CDR2 SVGAGI (reference sequence). V was shortened by 8 bases and J by 6 bases, with 22 bases between the two germline ends. The CDR3 totals 15 residues. The CDR3 DNA sequence: TGTGCCAGCGGCGGGGACGGTGCCGAGTTGCATGGCTACACCTTC. This translates into CASGGDGAELHGYTF.

The rearrangement uses TRBV9 and TRBJ1-1; no firm D call. The V end lost 0 bases, the J end lost 4 bases, and 7 bases lay between the germline ends. The CDR3 is 13 residues long. Germline V gene lookup returns CDR1 SGDLS and CDR2 YYNGEE. CDR3 sequence (DNA): TGTGCCAGCAGCGTAGTGGCAGCCACTGAAGCTTTCTTT. This translates into CASSVVAATEAFF.

This rearrangement joins TRBV19 to TRBJ2-1, with D tentatively TRBD1 (6 bases). CDR1 is LNHDA and CDR2 is SQIVND in the germline V gene (reference sequence). V was trimmed by 1 base and J by 7 bases, leaving 14 bases between them. The CDR3 sequence is 15 residues long. The CDR3 DNA reads TGTGCCAGTAGTATAGGGGGGCAGGTCAGGAATGAGCAGTTCTTC. Translating gives CASSIGGQVRNEQFF.

The V and J genes are TRBV29-1 and TRBJ2-1; the D gene is possibly TRBD1 (5 bases). This CDR3 has 14 residues. Germline CDR1 and CDR2: SQVTM and ANQGSEA. V shed 4 bases and J shed 2 bases, with 12 bases lying between them. CDR3: CSVVGAGTYNEQFF. The CDR3 nucleotides are TGCAGCGTTGTTGGGGCAGGGACCTACAATGAGCAGTTCTTC.

This rearrangement joins TRBV18 to TRBJ2-4; no clear D. The CDR3 runs to 16 residues. Germline values: CDR1 KGHSH, CDR2 LQKENI. V lost 0 bases and J 0 bases, leaving 9 bases between the germline ends. The CDR3: CASSPPSDLAKNIQYF. CDR3 in DNA: TGTGCCAGCTCACCACCTTCAGATTTAGCCAAAAACATTCAGTACTTC.

This clone is a singleton in its sample. The chain combines TRBV6-6 with TRBJ1-1, with D maybe TRBD1 (6 bases). Germline CDR1 MNHNY, CDR2 SVGAGI (reference sequence). This CDR3 is 13 amino acids long. V lost 7 bases and J lost 1, with 10 bases in between. CDR3 DNA sequence: TGTGCCAGCAACAGGGTAGAGAACACTGAAGCTTTCTTT. Translated, it gives CASNRVENTEAFF.

The table lists this clone with a few counts. J is TRBJ1-2 and V is TRBV10-3, with no clear D. Per the germline V gene, CDR1 is ENHRY and CDR2 is SYGVKD. CDR3 size: 13 residues. The ends were cut back, 9 bases at V and 6 bases at J, with 17 bases in the middle. The CDR3 sequence is CAIVDDPLNGYTF. DNA for the CDR3: TGTGCCATAGTTGATGACCCCCTTAATGGCTACACCTTC.

The chain is built from TRBV10-1 and TRBJ2-1; the match to TRBD2 covers 8 bases. With 4 bases clipped from V and 5 bases from J, the junction kept 7 bases outside the gene matches. Germline V gives CDR1 WNHNN, CDR2 SYGVQD (reference sequence). The CDR3 consists of 15 residues. The CDR3 sequence is CASSVGTRADNEQFF. CDR3 bases: TGCGCCAGCAGTGTCGGGACTAGAGCCGACAATGAGCAGTTCTTC.

V is TRBV21-1 and J is TRBJ2-2; the table gives TRBD1 as D, unverified against the DNA. TRBV21-1 is annotated as a pseudogene. This CDR3 is built from 16 residues. CDR3 in DNA: TGTGCCAGCAGCGAGAGGCAGGGGGCAAACACCGGGGAGCTGTTTTTT. Translating it yields CASSERQGANTGELFF.